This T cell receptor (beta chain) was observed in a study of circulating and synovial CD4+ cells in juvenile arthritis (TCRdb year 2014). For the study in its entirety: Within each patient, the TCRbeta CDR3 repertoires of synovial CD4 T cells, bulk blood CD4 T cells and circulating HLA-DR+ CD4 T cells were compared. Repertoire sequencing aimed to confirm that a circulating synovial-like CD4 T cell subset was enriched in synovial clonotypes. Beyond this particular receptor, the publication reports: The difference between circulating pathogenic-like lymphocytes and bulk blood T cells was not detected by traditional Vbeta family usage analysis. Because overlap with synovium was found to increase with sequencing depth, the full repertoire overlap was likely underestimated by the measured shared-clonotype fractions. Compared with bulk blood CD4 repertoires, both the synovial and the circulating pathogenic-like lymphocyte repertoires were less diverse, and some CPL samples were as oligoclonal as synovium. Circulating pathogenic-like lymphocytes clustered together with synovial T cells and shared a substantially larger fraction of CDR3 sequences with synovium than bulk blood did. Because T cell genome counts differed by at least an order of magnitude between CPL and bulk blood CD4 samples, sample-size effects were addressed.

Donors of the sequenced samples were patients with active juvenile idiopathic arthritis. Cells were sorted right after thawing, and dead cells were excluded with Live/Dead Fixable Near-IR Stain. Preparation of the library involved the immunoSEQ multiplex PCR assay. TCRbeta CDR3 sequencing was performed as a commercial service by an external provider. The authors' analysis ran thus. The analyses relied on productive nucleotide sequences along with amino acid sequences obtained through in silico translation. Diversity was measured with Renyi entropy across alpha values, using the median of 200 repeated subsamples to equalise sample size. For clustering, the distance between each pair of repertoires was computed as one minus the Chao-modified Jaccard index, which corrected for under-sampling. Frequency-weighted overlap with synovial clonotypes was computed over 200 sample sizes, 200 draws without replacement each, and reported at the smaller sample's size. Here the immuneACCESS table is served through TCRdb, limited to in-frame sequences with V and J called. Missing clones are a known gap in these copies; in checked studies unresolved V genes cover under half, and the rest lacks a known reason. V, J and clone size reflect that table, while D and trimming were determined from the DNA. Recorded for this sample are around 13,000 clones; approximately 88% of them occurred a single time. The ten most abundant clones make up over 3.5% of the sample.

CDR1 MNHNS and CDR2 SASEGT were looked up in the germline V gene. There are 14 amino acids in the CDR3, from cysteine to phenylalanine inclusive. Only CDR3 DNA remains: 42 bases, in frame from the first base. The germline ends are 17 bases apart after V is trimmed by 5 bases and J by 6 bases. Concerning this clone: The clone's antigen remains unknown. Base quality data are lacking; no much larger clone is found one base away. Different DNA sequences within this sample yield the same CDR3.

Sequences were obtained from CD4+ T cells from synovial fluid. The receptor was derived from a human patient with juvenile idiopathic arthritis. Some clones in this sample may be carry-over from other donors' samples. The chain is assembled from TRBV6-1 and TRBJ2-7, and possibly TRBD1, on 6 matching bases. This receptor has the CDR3 CASSTSQGGFEQYF. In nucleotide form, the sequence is TGTGCCAGCAGTACTTCACAGGGTGGTTTCGAGCAGTACTTC.